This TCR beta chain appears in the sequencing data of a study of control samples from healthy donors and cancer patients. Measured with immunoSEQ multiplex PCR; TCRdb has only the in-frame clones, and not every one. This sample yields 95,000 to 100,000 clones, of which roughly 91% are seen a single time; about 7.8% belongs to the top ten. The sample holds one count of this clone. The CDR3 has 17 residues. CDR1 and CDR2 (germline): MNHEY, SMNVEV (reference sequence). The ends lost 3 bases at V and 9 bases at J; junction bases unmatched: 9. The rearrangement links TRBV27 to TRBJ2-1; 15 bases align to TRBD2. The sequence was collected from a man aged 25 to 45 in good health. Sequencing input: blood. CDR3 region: CASSFRLPGLAGGEQFF. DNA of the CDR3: TGTGCCAGCAGTTTTCGACTCCCGGGACTAGCGGGAGGTGAGCAGTTCTTC.